These 10 T cell receptor beta chains originate from one sample sequenced in a study of siplizumab effects on memory and regulatory T cells. Here immunoSEQ multiplex PCR was the method, and the copy in TCRdb shows in-frame clones only, minus some. The table lists some 70,000 clones, around nine tenths of them singletons, with around 1.8% in the top ten. The sequenced material came from Tregs sorted from blood. These receptors originate from a human donor in good health.

The chain joins TRBV10-3 to TRBJ1-5, with 8 bases lining up with TRBD1. Germline loops: CDR1 ENHRY, CDR2 SYGVKD. V was pared by 3 bases and J by 4 bases, with 8 bases of the junction left unmatched. CDR3 length: 16 residues. The CDR3 sequence: CAISDPRDRGNQPQHF. The DNA of the CDR3 is TGTGCCATCAGTGACCCTCGTGACAGGGGTAATCAGCCCCAGCATTTT.

The chain is built from TRBV19 and TRBJ2-7; 9 bases line up with TRBD2. The CDR3 length is 16 residues. The V gene end was trimmed by 3 bases and the J gene end by 4 bases; junction bases not matched to a gene: 10. Germline CDR1 reads LNHDA; CDR2 reads SQIVND (reference sequence). The CDR3 coding sequence is TGTGCCAGTAGTATGGGTCTAGCGGGGTACCATTACGAGCAGTACTTC. Translated, it gives CASSMGLAGYHYEQYF.

There are a few counts of this clone. This chain connects TRBV7-3 to TRBJ2-3; 14 bases line up with TRBD2. Per germline, CDR1 SGHTA and CDR2 FQGTGA. Germline trimming cut 5 bases from V and 0 bases from J; bases unmatched to any gene: 16. This CDR3 is built from 21 residues. In DNA, the CDR3 is TGTGCCAGCAGCCTATTCCCTAGGCCGGGACTAGCGGGAGAAAGCACAGATACGCAGTATTTT. This codes for CASSLFPRPGLAGESTDTQYF.

The chain has TRBV29-1 and TRBJ2-3; 7 bases agree with TRBD2. In germline, CDR1 is SQVTM, CDR2 ANQGSEA. This CDR3 has 13 amino acids. The V and J ends lost 4 bases and 5 bases, in that order; junction bases with no gene match: 6. This chain's CDR3 is CSVVNSGLDTQYF. The CDR3 DNA sequence: TGCAGCGTTGTTAATAGCGGGTTAGATACGCAGTATTTT.

V and J are TRBV19 and TRBJ1-1; D gene ambiguous. The V gene's germline CDR1 is LNHDA and CDR2 SQIVND (reference sequence). This CDR3 comprises 17 residues. The ends were cut back, 2 bases at V and 1 base at J, with 17 bases in the middle. As DNA, the CDR3 is TGTGCCAGTAGTATATCCCCGGGGTGGGGTACGAACACTGAAGCTTTCTTT. It codes for CASSISPGWGTNTEAFF.

The chain combines TRBV25-1 with TRBJ2-2, with 9 bases fitting TRBD1. There are 14 residues in the CDR3. Germline lookup yields CDR1 MGHDK and CDR2 SYGVNS. Trimming at V came to 6 bases and at J to 6 bases, leaving 5 bases not matched to a gene. The CDR3: CASRMTGGAGELFF. The CDR3 nucleotides read TGTGCCAGCAGGATGACAGGGGGGGCCGGGGAGCTGTTTTTT.

The sample holds one count of this clone. The rearrangement uses TRBV7-2 and TRBJ2-1; D is perhaps TRBD1 or TRBD2 (5 bases each). The CDR3 covers 14 residues. Germline assignment: CDR1 SGHTA and CDR2 FQGNSA. Trimming removed 3 bases from V and 3 bases from J, with 9 bases in between. CDR3 DNA sequence: TGTGCCAGCAGCTTCAGTGGGGGCTACAATGAGCAGTTCTTC. It is translated as CASSFSGGYNEQFF.

The J gene is TRBJ1-5, the V gene TRBV29-1; the match to TRBD1 covers 7 bases. CDR1 and CDR2 (germline): SQVTM, ANQGSEA. The V and J ends lost 4 bases and 0 bases, in that order; junction bases with no gene match: 6. The CDR3 consists of 15 residues. CDR3 bases: TGCAGCGTTGTCGAGGGGGCCCATAGCAATCAGCCCCAGCATTTT. It yields the protein CSVVEGAHSNQPQHF.

This CDR3 is CASSNPGPGYTF. CDR3 DNA: TGTGCCAGCAGTAACCCAGGGCCTGGCTACACCTTC. The rearrangement joins TRBV6-1 to TRBJ1-2; D perhaps matches TRBD1 (5 bases). The ends were cut back, 5 bases at V and 7 bases at J, with 11 bases in the middle. The CDR3 contains 12 residues. Germline V lookup: CDR1 MNHNS, CDR2 SASEGT.

This sequence joins TRBV7-3 and TRBJ2-3; 10 nucleotides line up with TRBD2. CDR3 size: 17 residues. Looked up from germline, CDR1 is SGHTA and CDR2 is FQGTGA. V gave up 6 bases and J gave up 4 bases; unmatched junction bases: 13. The DNA for the CDR3 is TGTGCCAGCAGTCTCGAGGGCGTAGCGGGAGGTCCAGATACGCAGTATTTT. Protein sequence: CASSLEGVAGGPDTQYF.